The next 30 T cell receptor beta chains were all read from a single sample in a study of breast tumors, draining lymph nodes, adjacent tissues. Breast cancer patients provided tissue from their axillary draining lymph nodes. TCRdb called the multiplex PCR reads again in MiXCR, with one record for every CDR3 protein. Of around 230,000 distinct CDR3 sequences listed, approximately 30% are singletons. Specimen: axillary lymph node tissue. Receptor source: a female donor with breast cancer. Some clones in this sample may be carry-over from other donors' samples.

This clonotype came up many times. The chain links TRBV11-2 to TRBJ2-7; perhaps TRBD1 as D (5 bases). The ends were cut back, 3 bases at V and 2 bases at J, with 11 bases in the middle. CDR3 size: 14 residues. Germline V lookup: CDR1 SGHAT, CDR2 FQNNGV. CDR3 DNA: TGTGCCAGCAGCTTTCTGGACAAACCCTACGAGCAGTACTTC. Translated: CASSFLDKPYEQYF.

This clonotype came up many times. This rearrangement joins TRBV7-9 to TRBJ2-1; tentatively, D is TRBD1 (6 bases). The germline CDR1 and CDR2 sequences are SEHNR and FQNEAQ (reference sequence). The germline V and J ends were trimmed by 1 base and 10 bases, with 11 bases remaining between them. This CDR3 has 13 amino acids. CDR3 DNA sequence: TGTGCCAGCAGCTTAGGGGGAAGGGGGGAGCAGTTCTTC. Protein: CASSLGGRGEQFF. The whole variable domain, remainder taken from reference TRBV7-9 and TRBJ2-1, is DTGVSQNPRHKITKRGQNVTFRCDPISEHNRLYWYRQTLGQGPEFLTYFQNEAQLEKSRLLSDRFSAERPKGSFSTLEIQRTEQGDSAMYLCASSLGGRGEQFFGPGTRLTVL.

At least ten counts were recorded for this clonotype. The V call is TRBV3-1, the J call TRBJ2-7, with 8 bases lining up with TRBD1. Germline CDR1 is LGHDT and CDR2 is YNNKEL (reference sequence). The trim removed 5 bases at V and 1 base at J, leaving 4 bases unmatched. The CDR3 is 14 amino acids. The CDR3, as DNA: TGTGCCAGCAGCAACTGGGACAGGTCCTACGAGCAGTACTTC. It encodes CASSNWDRSYEQYF.

The CDR3 region has the DNA TGTGCCAGCAGTACGACTAGCGAAGGGGCCACAGAGACCCAGTACTTC. Translated: CASSTTSEGATETQYF. The chain uses TRBV12-3 or TRBV12-4 and TRBJ2-5, with 8 bases identical to TRBD2. Losses at the gene ends were 5 bases for V and 4 bases for J; bases not matched to a gene: 12. This CDR3 comprises 16 residues.

In this sample, this clonotype turned up a few times. The CDR3 bases are TGTGCCAGCTCACCACCGGGACAGGGTCGGGGTACGCAGTATTTT. It encodes CASSPPGQGRGTQYF. This rearrangement joins TRBV18 to TRBJ2-3; 9 bases map to TRBD1. CDR1 and CDR2 (germline): KGHSH, LQKENI. The CDR3 loop spans 15 amino acids. V shed 0 bases, J shed 8 bases, and the junction held 6 bases outside the gene matches.

This clonotype occurred many times. This chain connects TRBV20-1 to TRBJ2-4; 12 bases match TRBD2. This CDR3 comprises 18 residues. With 0 bases clipped from V and 6 bases from J, the junction kept 12 bases outside the gene matches. CDR1 is DFQATT and CDR2 is SNEGSKA in the germline V gene (reference sequence). CDR3 in amino acids: CSARDLRTSGMVRNIQYF. In DNA form, the CDR3 reads TGCAGTGCTAGAGATCTAAGGACTAGCGGGATGGTGAGAAACATTCAGTACTTC.

Ten or more counts support this clonotype. The V call is TRBV6-2 or TRBV6-3, the J call TRBJ2-3; 9 nucleotides align to TRBD2. Germline V gives CDR1 MNHEY, CDR2 SVGEGT. V trimming: 11 bases; J trimming: 3 bases; junction bases outside the gene matches: 9. The CDR3 has 14 amino acids. The chain's CDR3 is CACSGTSLTDTQYF. The CDR3 DNA reads TGTGCCTGCTCCGGGACTAGCTTAACAGATACGCAGTATTTT.

Comment on this clonotype: Just one base apart from a much larger clone, this may be a read error. No conserved phenylalanine or tryptophan ends this CDR3, so it is likely a read error. This sequence joins TRBV9 and TRBJ2-1, with D perhaps TRBD2 (5 bases). From germline, CDR1 is SGDLS and CDR2 YYNGEE. Trimming removed 0 bases at V and 4 bases at J, with 5 bases between. The CDR3 loop spans 13 amino acids. For the CDR3, the DNA is TGTGCCAGCAGCGTAGGGACTTACAATGAGCAGTTCTCC. Residues: CASSVGTYNEQFS.

This clonotype has just one count. This may be a read error, as it is one base from a much larger clone. This sequence joins TRBV27 and TRBJ2-7; D is unclear. CDR3 length: 15 amino acids. Germline CDR1 is MNHEY and CDR2 is SMNVEV (reference sequence). CDR3: CAGSSDFRASYEQYF. CDR3 nucleotides: TGTGCCGGCAGTTCAGACTTCCGAGCCTCCTACGAGCAGTACTTC.

In its sample, this clonotype was seen many times. The chain combines TRBV28 with TRBJ2-5; 10 bases fit TRBD2. Per germline, CDR1 MDHEN and CDR2 SYDVKM. The CDR3 has 16 residues. The J segment lost 6 bases and the V segment lost 3 bases, leaving 10 bases of the junction unmatched. CDR3 loop: CASSFEAGGPEKTQYF. The CDR3 DNA reads TGTGCCAGCAGTTTCGAAGCGGGAGGGCCTGAGAAGACCCAGTACTTC.

With respect to this clonotype: This could be a read error, since a much larger clone is one nucleotide away. The rearrangement links TRBV18 to TRBJ2-5; no clear D gene. The germline V gene encodes CDR1 KGHSH and CDR2 LQKENI. V was shortened by 0 bases and J by 4 bases, with 15 bases between the two germline ends. The CDR3 runs to 16 residues. CDR3 in DNA: TGTGCCAGCTCACCACCCCTATTAGGGTACCCAGAGACCCAGTACTTC. It translates to CASSPPLLGYPETQYF.

At least ten counts were recorded for this clonotype. This may arise from a read error, as a much more abundant clone is one base away. The chain employs TRBV7-9 and TRBJ2-5; 11 bases line up with TRBD2. CDR1 SEHNR and CDR2 FQNEAQ come from the germline V gene (reference sequence). The CDR3 contains 15 residues. This chain's CDR3 is CASSSLAGVGETQHF. The CDR3 nucleotides read TGTGCCAGCAGCTCACTAGCGGGAGTAGGGGAGACCCAGCACTTC.

This clonotype was seen repeatedly, ten times or more. DNA for the CDR3: TGTGCCAGCACCTCTAAGAACAGGGGTTCCTACGAGCAGTACTTC. It yields the protein CASTSKNRGSYEQYF. This chain uses TRBV6-2 or TRBV6-3 with TRBJ2-7; TRBD1 agrees at 7 bases. In germline, CDR1 is MNHEY, CDR2 SVGEGT. The CDR3 loop spans 15 amino acids. J lost 1 base, V lost 7 bases, and 10 bases had no gene match.

With regard to this clonotype: A clone one base away is much larger, so this may be a read error. This sequence joins TRBV6-4 and TRBJ2-1; 9 bases line up with TRBD2. The CDR3 length is 15 residues. Germline lookup yields CDR1 MRHNA and CDR2 SNTAGT. V gave up 5 bases and J gave up 7 bases; unmatched junction bases: 9. In DNA, the CDR3 is TGTGCCAGCAGTCAAGGCGGGAGGGCTTATAATGAGCAGTTCTTC. Its protein is CASSQGGRAYNEQFF.

Ten or more counts support this clonotype. The rearrangement joins TRBV5-8 to TRBJ2-5, with TRBD2 matching 15 bases. The CDR3 consists of 15 residues. The junction had 2 bases not matched to a gene; V was cut back by 3 bases and J by 5 bases. Per germline, CDR1 SGHTS and CDR2 YDEGEE. The CDR3 DNA reads as TGTGCCAGCAGCTCCGGGACTAGCGGGAGGGAGACCCAGTACTTC. Its translation is CASSSGTSGRETQYF.

This clonotype was found many times. The chain carries TRBV30 and TRBJ2-5; TRBD2 is a possible D gene (7 bases). This CDR3 has 13 residues. Trimming removed 2 bases from V and 5 bases from J, with 12 bases in between. Per the germline V gene, CDR1 is GTSNPN and CDR2 is SVGIG (reference sequence). Written as DNA, the CDR3 is TGTGCCTGGAGTTTGAGGGGGGGGGAGACCCAGTACTTC. It specifies CAWSLRGGETQYF. Complete variable domain (other parts from reference TRBV30 and TRBJ2-5): SQTIHQWPATLVQPVGSPLSLECTVEGTSNPNLYWYRQAAGRGLQLLFYSVGIGQISSEVPQNLSASRPQDRQFILSSKKLLLSDSGFYLCAWSLRGGETQYFGPGTRLLVL.

This clonotype was observed a single time. V gene TRBV10-3 combines with J gene TRBJ2-6; no clear D. This CDR3 comprises 16 residues. The germline V and J ends were trimmed by 6 bases and 0 bases, with 12 bases remaining between them. Germline CDR1 reads ENHRY; CDR2 reads SYGVKD. DNA for the CDR3: TGTGCCATCAGGGAGAGAAAGAGCTCTGGGGCCAACGTCCTGACTTTC. Translating it yields CAIRERKSSGANVLTF.

Worth noting for this clonotype: A much larger clone is a single base away; this may be a read error. The V and J genes are TRBV14 and TRBJ1-5; D is perhaps TRBD1 (6 bases). This CDR3 contains 15 residues. CDR1 SGHDN and CDR2 FVKESK come from the germline V gene. In DNA form, the CDR3 reads TGTGCCAGCTCCCCGGGGGCGGGCCTGGGGCAGCCCCCGCATTTT. This codes for CASSPGAGLGQPPHF.

Ten or more counts support this clonotype. The J gene is TRBJ2-3, the V gene TRBV5-5, with 8 bases matching TRBD1. The V segment lost 2 bases and the J segment 4 bases; nucleotides outside the gene matches: 3. The CDR3 spans 14 residues. Germline values: CDR1 SGHKS, CDR2 YYEKEE (reference sequence). The CDR3 DNA follows: TGTGCCAGCAGCTTCCGACAGGGGTCAGATACGCAGTATTTT. It specifies CASSFRQGSDTQYF.

On this clonotype itself: This may come from a read error, since a much larger clone is one base off. This chain uses TRBV6-5 with TRBJ2-3; unclear D gene. This CDR3 has 12 residues. Germline-derived CDR1 and CDR2 are MNHEY and SVGAGI. V shed 6 bases and J shed 4 bases, with 8 bases lying between them. CDR3 in DNA: TGTGCCAGCAGCCCCACAGCAGATACGCAGTATTTT. As protein: CASSPTADTQYF.

This clonotype was seen repeatedly, ten times or more. The chain carries TRBV19 and TRBJ1-6; D perhaps matches TRBD1 (5 bases). The V gene's germline CDR1 is LNHDA and CDR2 SQIVND (reference sequence). Trimming removed 6 bases at V and 8 bases at J, with 8 bases between. The CDR3 runs to 12 residues. CDR3 DNA: TGTGCCAGTAGGAGGGGAGATTCACCCCTCCACTTT. Its translation: CASRRGDSPLHF.

Concerning this clonotype: This may stem from a read error, because a much larger clone lies one nucleotide away. V usage is TRBV30 and J usage is TRBJ1-4, with a possible D match to TRBD1 (6 bases). Trimming cost V 2 bases and J 2 bases, with 12 bases left between them. The CDR3 loop spans 15 amino acids. CDR1 and CDR2 (germline): GTSNPN, SVGIG (reference sequence). The CDR3 region is CAWSLRGGTNEKLFF. CDR3 nucleotides: TGTGCCTGGAGTCTCAGGGGAGGGACTAATGAAAAACTGTTTTTT.

This clonotype was seen ten or more times. J is TRBJ2-7 and V is TRBV6-2 or TRBV6-3; the D gene is possibly TRBD1 (6 bases). V was clipped by 6 bases and J by 2 bases, with 14 bases between them. Germline lookup yields CDR1 MNHEY and CDR2 SVGEGT. This CDR3 contains 14 residues. CDR3 in amino acids: CASRSGTSPYEQYF. The CDR3 bases are TGTGCCAGCAGGTCCGGGACATCCCCCTACGAGCAGTACTTC.

With respect to this clonotype: A read error may be the cause here, since a much bigger clone is one base away. The chain has TRBV27 and TRBJ2-6; D may be TRBD1 (5 bases). From germline, CDR1 is MNHEY and CDR2 SMNVEV (reference sequence). The CDR3 extends over 16 amino acids. CDR3 in DNA: TGTGCCAGCTCTTACGGAGATTACTCTGGGGCCAGCGTCCTGACTTTC. Encoded protein: CASSYGDYSGASVLTF.

This clonotype was counted at least ten times. This chain joins TRBV5-1 and TRBJ2-5; 7 bases are a match to TRBD2. The germline gives CDR1 SGHRS, CDR2 YFSETQ. The CDR3 totals 16 residues. Trimming cost V 3 bases and J 4 bases; bases outside gene matches: 12. CDR3 sequence (DNA): TGCGCCAGCAGCTCGCACCTTGGGGGAGGGTTAGAGACCCAGTACTTC. This codes for CASSSHLGGGLETQYF.

This clonotype was counted many times. The CDR3 coding sequence is TGTGCCAGCCGGTGGAGGGAGTCCCACAATGAGCAGTTCTTC. Amino acid sequence: CASRWRESHNEQFF. The chain is built from TRBV2 and TRBJ2-1; possible D gene TRBD2, 6 bases. Germline V gene data show CDR1 as SNHLY and CDR2 as FYNNEI. The CDR3 consists of 14 residues. Trimming pared 8 bases from V and 5 bases from J, leaving 16 bases between.

Note on this clonotype: Given the absence of the conserved phenylalanine or tryptophan at the CDR3 end, a read error is likely. This chain joins TRBV6-2 or TRBV6-3 and TRBJ2-1; 16 bases match TRBD2. Germline values: CDR1 MNHEY, CDR2 SVGEGT. This CDR3 has 18 residues. V shed 5 bases, J shed 7 bases, and the junction held 11 bases outside the gene matches. The CDR3 loop reads CASSTPGLAGGPGNEQFL. The CDR3 DNA follows: TGTGCCAGCAGTACACCGGGACTAGCGGGAGGGCCGGGGAATGAGCAGTTCCTC.

V gene TRBV19 combines with J gene TRBJ1-6, with D possibly being TRBD1 (5 bases). This CDR3 spans 13 amino acids. Germline CDR1 LNHDA, CDR2 SQIVND (reference sequence). Trimming removed 5 bases at V and 14 bases at J, with 16 bases between. In DNA, the CDR3 is TGTGCCAGTAGTCTCCTCGGGGCAAAAACCCTCCACTTT. It yields the protein CASSLLGAKTLHF.

This clonotype was detected many times. The chain employs TRBV11-3 and TRBJ2-7; no clear D gene. CDR3 length equals 13 residues. Trimming shortened V by 1 base and J by 3 bases, and 7 bases separated the two germline ends. Germline V gene data show CDR1 as SGHNT and CDR2 as YENEEA. The CDR3 sequence: CASSLVSDYEQYF. The CDR3 nucleotides read TGTGCCAGCAGCTTAGTCTCCGACTACGAGCAGTACTTC.

The CDR3 region has the DNA TGTGCCACCAGTGACTCAGGGCCCGGGACTAGCGGGCGGGGGTACAATGAGCAGTTCTTC. This translates into CATSDSGPGTSGRGYNEQFF. The chain combines TRBV24-1 with TRBJ2-1, with 12 bases fitting TRBD2. V trimming: 4 bases; J trimming: 4 bases; junction bases outside the gene matches: 16. From germline, CDR1 is KGHDR and CDR2 SFDVKD. The CDR3 covers 20 residues.